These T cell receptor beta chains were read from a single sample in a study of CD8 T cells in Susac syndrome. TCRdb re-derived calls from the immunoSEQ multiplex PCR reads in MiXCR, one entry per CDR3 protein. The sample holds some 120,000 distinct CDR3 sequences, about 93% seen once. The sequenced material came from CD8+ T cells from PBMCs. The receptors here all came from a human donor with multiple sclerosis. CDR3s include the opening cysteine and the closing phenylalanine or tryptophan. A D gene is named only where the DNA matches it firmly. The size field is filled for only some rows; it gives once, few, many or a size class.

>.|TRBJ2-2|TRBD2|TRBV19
TGTGCCAGTAACCTAGCGGGAGTGAGCGGGGAGCTGTTTTTT
CASNLAGVSGELFF
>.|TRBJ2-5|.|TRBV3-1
TGTGCCAGCAGCGTACGACAGATCCAAGAGACCCAGTACTTC
CASSVRQIQETQYF
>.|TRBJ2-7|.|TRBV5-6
TGTGCCAGCAGCTTGGTGGTCCTAAGCTCCTACGAGCAGTACTTC
CASSLVVLSSYEQYF
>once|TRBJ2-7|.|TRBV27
TGTGCCAGCAGTAGGGACTCCCTTGGGTACGAGCAGTACTTC
CASSRDSLGYEQYF
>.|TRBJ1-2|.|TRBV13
TGTGCCAGCAGCTCCCGGGGGACCTGGGACTATGGCTACACCTTC
CASSSRGTWDYGYTF
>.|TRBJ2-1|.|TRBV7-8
TGTGCCAGCAGCTCCCCTGTCTATGAGCAGTTCTTC
CASSSPVYEQFF
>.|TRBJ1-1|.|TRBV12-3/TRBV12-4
TGTGCCAGCAGCCCGACAAGGATGAACACTGAAGCTTTCTTT
CASSPTRMNTEAFF
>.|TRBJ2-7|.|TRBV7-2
TGTGCCAGCAGCCCCCTATGGGGCTTGGCTTCCTACGAGCAGTACTTC
CASSPLWGLASYEQYF
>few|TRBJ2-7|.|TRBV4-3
TGCGCCAGCAGTCACGCCGGGGACTCCTACGAGCAGTACTTC
CASSHAGDSYEQYF
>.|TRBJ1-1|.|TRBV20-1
TGCAGTGCTAGGGAACCTGATTATGGCCTAGGGGCTTTCTTT
CSAREPDYGLGAFF
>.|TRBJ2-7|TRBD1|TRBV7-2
TGTGCCAGCAGCTTCGAACAGGGGTCCTACGAGCAGTACTTC
CASSFEQGSYEQYF
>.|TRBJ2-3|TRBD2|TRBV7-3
TGTGCCAGCAGCCTCGTCGGGGGGAGCACAGATACGCAGTATTTT
CASSLVGGSTDTQYF
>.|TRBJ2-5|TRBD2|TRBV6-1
TGTGCCAAAGCCACCATACCTAGCGGGACGAAAGAGACCCAGTACTTC
CAKATIPSGTKETQYF
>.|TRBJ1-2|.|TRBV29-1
TGCAGCGTTGAGGAACAGAGTTCGGACGGCTACACCTTC
CSVEEQSSDGYTF
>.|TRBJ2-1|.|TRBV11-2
TGTGCCAGCAGCGGACAGCGAGTGGAGCAGTTCTTC
CASSGQRVEQFF
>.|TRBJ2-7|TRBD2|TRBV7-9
TGTGCCAGCAGCTTTACTAGCGGACCATGGGGCGAGCAGTACTTC
CASSFTSGPWGEQYF
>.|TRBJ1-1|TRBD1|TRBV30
TGTGCCTGGGTCAGGGGGCTGGCTGAAGCTTTCTTT
CAWVRGLAEAFF
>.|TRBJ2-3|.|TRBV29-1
TGCAGCGTTGCAGGGGACACAGATACGCAGTATTTT
CSVAGDTDTQYF
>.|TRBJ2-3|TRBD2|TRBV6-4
TGTGCCAGCAGTGAGGGGACTAGCGGGACAGATACGCAGTATTTT
CASSEGTSGTDTQYF
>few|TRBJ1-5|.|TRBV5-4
TGTGCCAGCAGCTTGAGCGGGGGCGGTCAGCCCCAGCATTTT
CASSLSGGGQPQHF
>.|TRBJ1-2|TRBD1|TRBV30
TGTGCCTGGGACCTCGGGGGAGGGGGCGATGGCTACACCTTC
CAWDLGGGGDGYTF
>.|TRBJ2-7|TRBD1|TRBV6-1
TGTGCCAGCAGCAACCCGGGACAGGGTTTTCTCGAGCAGTACTTC
CASSNPGQGFLEQYF
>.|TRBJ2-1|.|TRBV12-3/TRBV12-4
TGTTCCACGATTCCCAGGTCGGATGAGCAGTTCTTC
CSTIPRSDEQFF
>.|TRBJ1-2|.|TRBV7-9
TGTGCCAGCAGGCGTCCTGGTGCAGATGGCTACACCTTC
CASRRPGADGYTF
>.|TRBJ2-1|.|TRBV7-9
TGTGCCAGCAGCTTAGACCCACACGGGGTGGTCTATGAGCAGTTCTTC
CASSLDPHGVVYEQFF
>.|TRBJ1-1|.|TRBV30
TGTGCCTGGAGTGTACATCGGGGCACTGAAGCTTTCTTT
CAWSVHRGTEAFF
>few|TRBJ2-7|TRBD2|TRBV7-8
TGTGCCAGCAGCATTGGACTAGCGGGAGGGGAATACGAGCAGTACTTC
CASSIGLAGGEYEQYF
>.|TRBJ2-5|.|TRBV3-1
TGTGCCAGCAGCCAAGATGGGGTTGAAGAGACCCAGTACTTC
CASSQDGVEETQYF
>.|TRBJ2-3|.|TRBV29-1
TGCAGCGTTGGTTCTTCCTCACTTACCCACACAGATACGCAGTATTTT
CSVGSSSLTHTDTQYF
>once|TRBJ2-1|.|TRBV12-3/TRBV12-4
TGTGCCAGCAGTCCAACCCCAATTTCCTACAATGAGCAGTTCTTC
CASSPTPISYNEQFF
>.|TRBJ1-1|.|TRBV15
TGTGCCACCAGCAGAGATCGAACGCCAACCGGTGAAGCTTTCTTT
CATSRDRTPTGEAFF
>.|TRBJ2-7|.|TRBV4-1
TGCGCCAGCAGCCAAGAGGAGTCCGAGGGAGCCTACGAGCAGTACTTC
CASSQEESEGAYEQYF